This is a list of T cell receptor beta chains from one sample in a study of OX40 agonist ivuxolimab in advanced cancers. Here immunoSEQ multiplex PCR was the method, and the copy in TCRdb shows in-frame clones only, minus some. This sample has approximately 58,000 clones, with around 93% found just once. The sequencing here drew on CD4+ or CD8+ T cells sorted from blood, taken in a trial of the OX40 agonist ivuxolimab. The receptors originated from an adult with an advanced solid tumor such as melanoma, head and neck, liver or kidney cancer. CDR3s include the opening cysteine and the closing phenylalanine or tryptophan. Each record gives: V gene, J gene, D gene, clone size, CDR3 protein, CDR3 DNA. The D gene is left open where the match is weak. Clone size is not always given. Where it is, it says once, few, many or a class for expanded clones.

>TRBV5-4|TRBJ2-7|TRBD2|few
CASSLDERGTSF
TGTGCCAGCAGCTTGGATGAGCGGGGGACCTCTTTC
>TRBV6-6|TRBJ1-5|TRBD1|.
CASSDRDRDQPQHF
TGTGCCAGCAGCGACCGGGACAGGGATCAGCCCCAGCATTTT
>TRBV5-8|TRBJ1-2|.|.
CASSLTGQGYTF
TGTGCCAGCAGCTTGACAGGGCAGGGCTACACCTTC
>TRBV19|TRBJ1-4|.|few
CASSGTGPTNEKLFF
TGTGCCAGTAGTGGCACGGGGCCAACTAATGAAAAACTGTTTTTT
>TRBV6-5|TRBJ2-3|.|.
CASSYSFTSDTQYF
TGTGCCAGCAGTTACTCGTTTACGTCAGATACGCAGTATTTT
>TRBV5-1|TRBJ1-1|TRBD1|.
CASSLELQGANAEAFF
TGCGCCAGCAGTCTGGAGTTACAGGGGGCAAACGCTGAAGCTTTCTTT
>TRBV10-1|TRBJ2-5|.|.
CASNANGETQYF
TGCGCCAGCAACGCCAACGGGGAGACCCAGTACTTC
>TRBV19|TRBJ2-1|TRBD2|.
CASSILRGGSSYNEQFF
TGTGCCAGTAGTATTCTTCGCGGGGGAAGCTCCTACAATGAGCAGTTCTTC
>TRBV4-1|TRBJ1-6|TRBD1|.
CASSQDWGQGFPPLHF
TGCGCCAGCAGCCAAGATTGGGGACAGGGATTTCCACCCCTCCACTTT
>TRBV5-1|TRBJ1-5|.|.
CASSLVAGRNQPQHF
TGCGCCAGCAGCTTGGTAGCAGGGCGCAATCAGCCCCAGCATTTT
>TRBV10-3|TRBJ2-7|TRBD2|.
CAISESGGRANEQYF
TGTGCCATCAGTGAGTCAGGAGGGAGGGCAAACGAGCAGTACTTC
>TRBV6-6|TRBJ2-7|TRBD2|.
CASRRLTSGSSEQYF
TGTGCCAGCAGGCGACTGACTAGCGGGAGCTCCGAGCAGTACTTC
>TRBV18|TRBJ1-1|.|.
CASSPSDGMNTEAFF
TGTGCCAGCTCACCATCTGACGGCATGAACACTGAAGCTTTCTTT
>TRBV11-2|TRBJ2-1|.|.
CASSLAGSWEQFF
TGTGCCAGCAGCTTAGCGGGGAGCTGGGAGCAGTTCTTC
>TRBV19|TRBJ2-1|.|.
CASNEGRTYNEQFF
TGTGCCAGTAACGAAGGGCGGACCTACAATGAGCAGTTCTTC
>TRBV10-3|TRBJ1-5|TRBD1|.
CAISADRGNQPQHF
TGTGCCATCAGTGCAGACAGGGGGAATCAGCCCCAGCATTTT
>TRBV10-3|TRBJ2-3|TRBD2|.
CAISEPSGMTDTQYF
TGTGCCATCAGTGAGCCCAGCGGGATGACAGATACGCAGTATTTT
>TRBV19|TRBJ1-3|.|.
CASSTLTRSSGNTIYF
TGTGCCAGTAGTACTTTGACACGCAGCTCTGGAAACACCATATATTTT
>TRBV5-1|TRBJ2-3|TRBD2|once
CASSWTSDTDTQYF
TGCGCCAGCAGCTGGACTAGCGACACAGATACGCAGTATTTT
>TRBV10-3|TRBJ2-5|.|.
CAISESRETQYF
TGTGCCATCAGTGAGTCCCGGGAGACCCAGTACTTC
>TRBV7-2|TRBJ1-5|.|.
CASSLEAWQGNQPQHF
TGTGCCAGCAGCTTGGAGGCCTGGCAGGGGAATCAGCCCCAGCATTTT
>TRBV11-3|TRBJ2-3|TRBD2|.
CASSLGTAGPADTQYF
TGTGCCAGCAGCTTAGGCACAGCGGGGCCTGCCGATACGCAGTATTTT
>TRBV4-2|TRBJ2-7|.|.
CASSPRTTPAYEQYF
TGTGCCAGCAGCCCCCGGACAACTCCGGCCTACGAGCAGTACTTC
>TRBV7-9|TRBJ2-2|.|once
CASSLGFQTENTGELFF
TGTGCCAGCAGCTTAGGATTTCAGACGGAGAACACCGGGGAGCTGTTTTTT
>TRBV25-1|TRBJ2-7|.|.
CASSESATRSYEQYF
TGTGCCAGCAGTGAATCAGCGACACGCTCCTACGAGCAGTACTTC
>TRBV15|TRBJ2-7|TRBD1|.
CATSDPGQLTSYEQYF
TGTGCCACCAGTGATCCGGGACAGCTTACCTCCTACGAGCAGTACTTC